Listed below are T cell receptor beta chains from one sample, sequenced in a study of cytomegalovirus exposure and HLA in healthy donors. Assay: immunoSEQ multiplex PCR; the TCRdb copy retains only in-frame clones and omits some. The data contain around 94,000 clones, 60% to 85% of them singletons. Specimen: PBMCs. The receptor set was obtained from a woman aged 40 to 55 in good health and CMV-seronegative. Each CDR3 is given with its conserved first and last residue. The D gene is left open where the match is weak. Size values are once, few and many counts, or a class for expanded clones, and some rows have none.

cdr3_nt	cdr3_aa	v_call	j_call	d_call	clone_size
TGTGCCAGCAGTTACTCGAAAGGGCGAGGGGAGCAGTTCTTC	CASSYSKGRGEQFF	TRBV6-5	TRBJ2-1	NA	NA
TGTGCCAGCAGCCCCGGGACAGGGGGCGGCTATGGCTACACCTTC	CASSPGTGGGYGYTF	TRBV5-5	TRBJ1-2	TRBD1	NA
TGCGCCAGCAGCCCCAGGACGGGATACGAGCAGTACTTC	CASSPRTGYEQYF	TRBV5-1	TRBJ2-7	NA	few
TGTGCCAGCCGGGGACAGCGAGGGATGAACACTGAAGCTTTCTTT	CASRGQRGMNTEAFF	TRBV19	TRBJ1-1	TRBD1	NA
TGTGCCAGTGTGGGACTAGCGGACACGCAGTATTTT	CASVGLADTQYF	TRBV2	TRBJ2-3	TRBD2	NA
TGTGCCAGCAGCTTGAGTCAGGGGGGGAACACCGGGGAGCTGTTTTTT	CASSLSQGGNTGELFF	TRBV7-9	TRBJ2-2	NA	NA
TGTGCCAGCAACAATAAGGGGGCCGCTTATTCCTACGAGCAGTACTTC	CASNNKGAAYSYEQYF	TRBV5-8	TRBJ2-7	TRBD1	NA
TGTGCCAGCAGCCTTTATCGACAGGGGTATGGCTACACCTTC	CASSLYRQGYGYTF	TRBV11-2	TRBJ1-2	TRBD1	NA
TGTGCCAGCAGCCCGTCATGGGGGGCCTACGAGCAGTACTTC	CASSPSWGAYEQYF	TRBV7-6	TRBJ2-7	NA	NA
TGTGCCAGCTCACCGCACTCACCGACAGGCAATCAGGGAGACTCCTACGAGCAGTACTTC	CASSPHSPTGNQGDSYEQYF	TRBV18	TRBJ2-7	NA	once
TGTGCCAGTTCCCGGGGCACCATATATTTT	CASSRGTIYF	TRBV19	TRBJ1-3	NA	NA
TGTGCCAGCAGCCCCGACAGGGGGCGAGTAACTGAAGCTTTCTTT	CASSPDRGRVTEAFF	TRBV5-4	TRBJ1-1	TRBD1	NA
TGTGCCTGGAGTCCGGGGGTTCAGCCCCAGCATTTT	CAWSPGVQPQHF	TRBV30	TRBJ1-5	NA	NA
TGTGCCAGCAGCTTCTTCTCAGGGCACCAGACTGGAAACACCATATATTTT	CASSFFSGHQTGNTIYF	TRBV5-6	TRBJ1-3	NA	NA
TGTGCCAGCTCACCAATACGAGACCCGAGGGCCGGGGAGCTGTTTTTT	CASSPIRDPRAGELFF	TRBV18	TRBJ2-2	NA	NA
TGTGCCAGCAGTACGTTTTGGGGGGTGGAAACTGAAGCTTTCTTT	CASSTFWGVETEAFF	TRBV27	TRBJ1-1	NA	NA
TGCGCCAGCAGCATCCGACTAGCGGGGGAGGGCACAGATACGCAGTATTTT	CASSIRLAGEGTDTQYF	TRBV4-1	TRBJ2-3	TRBD2	NA
TGTGCCAGCTATTGGCGGGGCTCCTACAATGAGCAGTTCTTC	CASYWRGSYNEQFF	TRBV6-6	TRBJ2-1	NA	NA
TGTGCCAGCAGTCCACTAGCGGGGGGGCCGTTCTTC	CASSPLAGGPFF	TRBV2	TRBJ2-1	TRBD2	NA